Shown below are 25 T cell receptor beta chains from a single sample sequenced in a study of T cell repertoires in cytomegalovirus infection. These receptors have no known antigen. TCRdb processed the reads anew with MiXCR; each CDR3 protein has one entry. Of a few hundred thousand distinct CDR3 sequences detected, about 39% appear once; the ten largest clones hold around 48%. Material: cultured PBMCs, obtained from culture after CMV antigen stimulation. These receptors all come from a human donor in good health (CMV status not recorded). Some clones in this sample may be carry-over from other donors' samples.

As for this clonotype: A read error may be the cause here, since a much bigger clone is one base away. The rearrangement uses TRBV27 and TRBJ2-1; no clear D gene. Germline CDR1 reads MNHEY; CDR2 reads SMNVEV (reference sequence). CDR3 length: 11 amino acids. The CDR3 reads CASSAYDEQFF. DNA of the CDR3: TGTGCCAGCAGTGCCTACGATGAGCAGTTCTTC.

The chain uses TRBV6-2 or TRBV6-3 and TRBJ2-7, with a possible D match to TRBD2 (6 bases). The CDR3 is 16 residues long. CDR1 and CDR2 from the germline V gene are MNHEY and SVGEGT. V was clipped by 0 bases and J by 3 bases, with 15 bases between them. The CDR3 DNA follows: TGTGCCAGCAGTTACTCGAGGGCCGGGGACTTCTACGAGCAGTACTTC. This encodes CASSYSRAGDFYEQYF.

The V gene is TRBV7-9, the J gene TRBJ1-5, with D unclear. This CDR3 is built from 14 residues. The V end lost 2 bases, the J end lost 5 bases, and 10 bases lay between the germline ends. The germline V gene has CDR1 SEHNR and CDR2 FQNEAQ (reference sequence). In DNA form, the CDR3 reads TGTGCCAGCAGCTTACCGGGGTGGGATCAGCCCCAGCATTTT. Translation: CASSLPGWDQPQHF.

This clonotype was counted ten times or more. This chain connects TRBV7-2 to TRBJ2-3; D unresolved. The V gene's germline CDR1 is SGHTA and CDR2 FQGNSA. Between the trimmed V and J ends, which lost 5 bases and 0 bases, there was a span of 12 bases. CDR3 length: 15 residues. CDR3 DNA: TGTGCCAGCAGCCGGACCAGAACCAGCACAGATACGCAGTATTTT. It translates to CASSRTRTSTDTQYF.

The chain is built from TRBV20-1 and TRBJ2-5; possible D gene TRBD1, 6 bases. Per germline, CDR1 DFQATT and CDR2 SNEGSKA (reference sequence). The CDR3 spans 17 residues. V gave up 0 bases and J gave up 4 bases, with 21 bases separating them. CDR3 bases: TGCAGTGCTAGAGAGACCACAGGGCCGGGAAGGGGAGAGACCCAGTACTTC. Its translation is CSARETTGPGRGETQYF.

This clonotype was seen more than once but under ten times. J is TRBJ2-5 and V is TRBV4-1, with 12 bases aligning to TRBD2. The germline gives CDR1 MGHRA, CDR2 YSYEKL. This CDR3 has 18 residues. V was clipped by 3 bases and J by 4 bases; unmatched bases: 12. The CDR3: CASSHQTASGRAAETQYF. For the CDR3, the DNA is TGCGCCAGCAGCCACCAGACGGCTAGCGGGAGGGCCGCAGAGACCCAGTACTTC.

This clonotype showed up just once. V is TRBV6-2 or TRBV6-3 and J is TRBJ2-3; D could derive from TRBD1 or TRBD2 (5 bases each). The CDR3 contains 16 residues. The germline V gene encodes CDR1 MNHEY and CDR2 SVGEGT. V was cut by 5 bases and J by 3 bases, with 18 bases left in between. As DNA, the CDR3 is TGTGCCAGCAGTCACGGGACCAGTCGCCGTACAGATACGCAGTATTTT. It yields the protein CASSHGTSRRTDTQYF.

V and J are TRBV7-2 and TRBJ2-3; possible D gene TRBD2, 6 bases. Trimming left V 2 bases short and J 4 bases short, with 16 bases between. Germline lookup yields CDR1 SGHTA and CDR2 FQGNSA. The CDR3 spans 16 residues. The CDR3 loop is CASSLWASAPPDTQYF. The CDR3 nucleotides are TGTGCCAGCAGCTTATGGGCTAGCGCCCCCCCAGATACGCAGTATTTT. Supplemented by reference TRBV7-2 and TRBJ2-3, the full variable domain reads GAGVSQSPSNKVTEKGKDVELRCDPISGHTALYWYRQSLGQGLEFLIYFQGNSAPDKSGLPSDRFSAERTGGSVSTLTIQRTQQEDSAVYLCASSLWASAPPDTQYFGPGTRLTVL.

J is TRBJ2-7 and V is TRBV5-1, with D maybe TRBD2 (6 bases). The V gene lost 7 bases and the J gene lost 0 bases, with 11 bases spanning the gap. This CDR3 contains 13 residues. Germline CDR1 reads SGHRS; CDR2 reads YFSETQ. CDR3 residues: CASGGGFSYEQYF. Here the CDR3 DNA reads TGCGCCAGCGGCGGAGGGTTCTCCTACGAGCAGTACTTC.

The chain uses TRBV4-2 and TRBJ2-2; D unclear. This CDR3 has 14 amino acids. V dropped 2 bases and J dropped 3 bases, with 7 bases sitting between them. CDR1 and CDR2 from the germline V gene are LGHNA and YNFKEQ. The CDR3 bases are TGTGCCAGCAGCCAAATGTACGACACCGGGGAGCTGTTTTTT. Its translation: CASSQMYDTGELFF.

The V and J genes are TRBV7-6 and TRBJ1-4, with D uncertain. The CDR3 totals 13 residues. Germline assignment: CDR1 SGHVS and CDR2 FNYEAQ. V was clipped by 11 bases and J by 7 bases, with 17 bases between them. CDR3 loop: CAGSRSGSEKLFF. The CDR3 DNA reads TGTGCCGGCTCCAGGAGTGGAAGTGAAAAACTGTTTTTT.

The chain uses TRBV15 and TRBJ2-5, with 10 bases identical to TRBD1. Germline V gene lookup returns CDR1 LNHNV and CDR2 YYDKDF (reference sequence). V was clipped by 8 bases and J by 4 bases; unmatched bases: 7. CDR3 size: 14 residues. The CDR3 loop is CATGTGEGVETQYF. CDR3 DNA sequence: TGTGCCACCGGGACAGGGGAGGGGGTAGAGACCCAGTACTTC.

The chain couples TRBV19 to TRBJ2-7; tentatively, D is TRBD2 (7 bases). The CDR3 has 15 amino acids. Trimming shortened V by 8 bases and J by 6 bases, and 23 bases separated the two germline ends. Per germline, CDR1 LNHDA and CDR2 SQIVND (reference sequence). The CDR3 loop reads CASSDRGGSFGEQYF. CDR3 sequence (DNA): TGTGCCAGTTCGGATAGGGGGGGCTCGTTTGGCGAGCAGTACTTC.

The chain links TRBV11-2 to TRBJ1-3, with D perhaps TRBD1 (5 bases). The CDR3 runs to 15 residues. V lost 2 bases and J lost 3, with 11 bases in between. Germline loops: CDR1 SGHAT, CDR2 FQNNGV. CDR3 protein: CASSLSGGRGNTIYF. The CDR3, as DNA: TGTGCCAGCAGCTTAAGTGGGGGACGTGGAAACACCATATATTTT.

The rearrangement uses TRBV7-9 and TRBJ2-1, with D possibly being TRBD1 (6 bases). Per germline, CDR1 SEHNR and CDR2 FQNEAQ (reference sequence). Trimming cost V 1 base and J 12 bases, with 7 bases left between them. This CDR3 has 11 amino acids. CDR3 protein: CASSLEDRQFF. The CDR3 nucleotides are TGTGCCAGCAGCTTAGAGGACAGGCAGTTCTTC.

The gene calls are TRBV5-6 and TRBJ1-3, with a weak D call TRBD1 (5 bases). V dropped 5 bases and J dropped 0 bases, with 15 bases sitting between them. Germline loops: CDR1 SGHDT, CDR2 YYEEEE. The CDR3 is 16 amino acids. The CDR3 protein is CASRWGAASSGNTIYF. Written as DNA, the CDR3 is TGTGCCAGCAGGTGGGGCGCGGCAAGCTCTGGAAACACCATATATTTT.

This clonotype occurred a few times. CDR3 sequence (DNA): TGTGCCAGCAGTCGGGACAGGGGGAACTACGAGCAGTACTTC. This sequence encodes CASSRDRGNYEQYF. The chain couples TRBV12-3 or TRBV12-4 to TRBJ2-7, with 11 bases fitting TRBD1. CDR3 length: 14 residues. V dropped 5 bases and J dropped 3; count of bases not matched to a gene: 3.

This clonotype was seen a few times. The chain couples TRBV7-2 to TRBJ2-7, with D possibly being TRBD1 (5 bases). With 1 base removed from V and 0 bases from J, the gap between germline ends came to 13 bases. The CDR3 is 16 residues long. Per the germline V gene, CDR1 is SGHTA and CDR2 is FQGNSA. The CDR3 region has the DNA TGTGCCAGCAGCTTAGGCGGCGACAGCCGCTCCTACGAGCAGTACTTC. Its translation: CASSLGGDSRSYEQYF.

The chain recombines TRBV23-1 with TRBJ1-4; no clear D gene. TRBV23-1 is an ORF, and what it does is uncertain. With 0 bases removed from V and 8 bases from J, the gap between germline ends came to 13 bases. The CDR3 loop spans 15 amino acids. CDR3 sequence reads: CASSQSLAAYEKLFF. CDR3 nucleotide sequence: TGCGCCAGCAGTCAATCTCTGGCGGCCTACGAAAAACTGTTTTTT.

The J gene is TRBJ1-3, the V gene TRBV6-1; D is unclear. Germline CDR1 reads MNHNS; CDR2 reads SASEGT. Trimming removed 8 bases at V and 7 bases at J, with 9 bases between. The CDR3 has 11 residues. CDR3 protein: CASGEMNTIYF. CDR3 DNA: TGTGCCAGCGGGGAAATGAACACCATATATTTT.

In this sample, this clonotype turned up a few times. This chain links TRBV18 with TRBJ2-7; D may correspond to TRBD1 or TRBD2 (5 bases each). V was cut by 5 bases and J by 5 bases, with 10 bases left in between. CDR3 length equals 12 residues. Germline CDR1 is KGHSH and CDR2 is LQKENI. The CDR3 sequence: CASSSGTHEQYF. The CDR3, as DNA: TGTGCCAGCTCATCCGGGACCCACGAGCAGTACTTC.

The chain recombines TRBV10-3 with TRBJ1-1; tentatively, D is TRBD1 (5 bases). This CDR3 contains 13 residues. Per germline, CDR1 ENHRY and CDR2 SYGVKD. The V and J ends lost 7 bases and 5 bases respectively, with 14 bases between them. The CDR3, as DNA: TGTGCCATCAAAGATTCAGGGAATACTGAAGCTTTCTTT. Its translation is CAIKDSGNTEAFF.

The V call is TRBV12-3 or TRBV12-4, the J call TRBJ1-2, with 11 bases aligning to TRBD1. The CDR3 extends over 15 amino acids. V was pared by 5 bases and J by 8 bases, with 10 bases of the junction left unmatched. The CDR3 region has the DNA TGTGCCAGCAGTCCTTCCGGGACAGGGGGTGGAGGCTACACCTTC. It codes for CASSPSGTGGGGYTF.

In its sample, this clonotype was seen a few times. This chain links TRBV7-6 with TRBJ2-7; D is unclear. The germline V gene encodes CDR1 SGHVS and CDR2 FNYEAQ. Trimming cost V 5 bases and J 2 bases, with 19 bases left between them. This CDR3 spans 16 amino acids. The CDR3 region has the DNA TGTGCCAGCAGCCTAGGCCCTTCGGCGGCTACCTACGAGCAGTACTTC. It specifies CASSLGPSAATYEQYF.

In its sample, this clonotype was seen a few times. The chain combines TRBV7-6 with TRBJ2-3; 7 nucleotides line up with TRBD1. The ends lost 4 bases at V and 12 bases at J; junction bases unmatched: 10. Germline V lookup: CDR1 SGHVS, CDR2 FNYEAQ. This CDR3 is built from 13 residues. CDR3 region: CASSSIAGGSQYF. The DNA of the CDR3 is TGTGCCAGCAGCTCCATCGCAGGGGGATCACAGTATTTT.